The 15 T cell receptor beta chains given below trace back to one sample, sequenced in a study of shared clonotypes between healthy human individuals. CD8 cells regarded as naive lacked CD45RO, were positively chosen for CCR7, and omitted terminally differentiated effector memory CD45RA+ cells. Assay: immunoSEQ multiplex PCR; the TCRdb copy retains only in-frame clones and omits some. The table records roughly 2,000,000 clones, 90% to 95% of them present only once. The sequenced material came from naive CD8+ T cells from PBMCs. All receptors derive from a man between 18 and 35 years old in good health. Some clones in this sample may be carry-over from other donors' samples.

The CDR3 bases are TGTGCCAGTAGGTCTCCCACCGGGGAGCTGTTTTTT. This codes for CASRSPTGELFF. The J gene is TRBJ2-2, the V gene TRBV19; D is uncertain. There are 12 residues in the CDR3. Germline values: CDR1 LNHDA, CDR2 SQIVND (reference sequence). Trimming removed 6 bases from V and 4 bases from J, with 6 bases in between.

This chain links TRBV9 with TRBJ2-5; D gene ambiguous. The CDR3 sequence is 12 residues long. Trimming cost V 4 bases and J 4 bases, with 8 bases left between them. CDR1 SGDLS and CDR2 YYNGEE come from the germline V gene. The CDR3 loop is CASSPSRETQYF. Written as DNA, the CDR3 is TGTGCCAGCAGCCCATCACGAGAGACCCAGTACTTC.

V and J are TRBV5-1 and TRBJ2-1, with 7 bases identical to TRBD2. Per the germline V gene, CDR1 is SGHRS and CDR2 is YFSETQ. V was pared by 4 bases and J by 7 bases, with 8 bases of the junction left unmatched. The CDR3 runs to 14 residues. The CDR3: CASSVGLSNNEQFF. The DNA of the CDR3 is TGCGCCAGCAGCGTGGGACTAAGCAATAATGAGCAGTTCTTC.

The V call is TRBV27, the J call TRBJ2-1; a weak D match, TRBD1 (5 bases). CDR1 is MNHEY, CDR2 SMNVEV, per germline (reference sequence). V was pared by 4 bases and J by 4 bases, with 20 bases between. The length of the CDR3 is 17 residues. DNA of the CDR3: TGTGCCAGCAGTTACGGGCGTGGGGCAGTAGGATACAATGAGCAGTTCTTC. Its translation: CASSYGRGAVGYNEQFF.

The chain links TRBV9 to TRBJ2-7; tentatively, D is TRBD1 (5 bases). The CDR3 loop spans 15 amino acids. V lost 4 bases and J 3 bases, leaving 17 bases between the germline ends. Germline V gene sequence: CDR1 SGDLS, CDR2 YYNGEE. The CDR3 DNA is TGTGCCAGCAGCACCTCCCAGGGCCAGGGCTACGAGCAGTACTTC. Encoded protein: CASSTSQGQGYEQYF.

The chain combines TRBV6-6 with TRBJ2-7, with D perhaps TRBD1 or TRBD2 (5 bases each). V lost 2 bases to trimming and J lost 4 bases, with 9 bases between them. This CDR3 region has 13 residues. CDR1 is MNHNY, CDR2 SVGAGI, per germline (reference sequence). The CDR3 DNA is TGTGCCAGCAGTTACAGGGGAGAGTACGAGCAGTACTTC. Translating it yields CASSYRGEYEQYF.

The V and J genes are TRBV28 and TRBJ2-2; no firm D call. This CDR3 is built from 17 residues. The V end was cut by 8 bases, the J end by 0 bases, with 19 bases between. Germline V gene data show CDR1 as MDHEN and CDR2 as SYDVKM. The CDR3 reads CASRNPRLIPNTGELFF. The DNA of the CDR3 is TGTGCCAGCCGGAACCCCCGACTCATACCGAACACCGGGGAGCTGTTTTTT.

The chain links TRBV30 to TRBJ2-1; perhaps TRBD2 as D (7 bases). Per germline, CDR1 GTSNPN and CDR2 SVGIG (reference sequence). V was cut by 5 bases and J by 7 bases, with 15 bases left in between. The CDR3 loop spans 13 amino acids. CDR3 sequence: CAWWGRERNEQFF. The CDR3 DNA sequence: TGTGCCTGGTGGGGGCGGGAGAGAAATGAGCAGTTCTTC.

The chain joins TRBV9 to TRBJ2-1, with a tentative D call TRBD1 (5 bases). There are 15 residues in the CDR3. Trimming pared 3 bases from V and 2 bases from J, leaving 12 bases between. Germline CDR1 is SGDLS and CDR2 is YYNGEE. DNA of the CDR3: TGTGCCAGCAGCGACTCAGGGTCGGCCTACAATGAGCAGTTCTTC. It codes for CASSDSGSAYNEQFF.

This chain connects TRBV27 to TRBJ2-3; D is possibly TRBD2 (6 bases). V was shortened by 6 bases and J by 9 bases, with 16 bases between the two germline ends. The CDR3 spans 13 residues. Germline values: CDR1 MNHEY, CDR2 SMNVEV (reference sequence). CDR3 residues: CASSPPAGTTQYF. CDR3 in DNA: TGTGCCAGCAGCCCCCCGGCGGGAACGACGCAGTATTTT.

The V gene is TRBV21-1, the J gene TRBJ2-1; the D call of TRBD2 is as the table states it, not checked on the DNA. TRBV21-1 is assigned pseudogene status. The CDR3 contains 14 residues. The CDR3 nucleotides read TGTGCCAGCAGGTGGACTAGCGCTAGCAATGAGCAGTTCTTC. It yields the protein CASRWTSASNEQFF.

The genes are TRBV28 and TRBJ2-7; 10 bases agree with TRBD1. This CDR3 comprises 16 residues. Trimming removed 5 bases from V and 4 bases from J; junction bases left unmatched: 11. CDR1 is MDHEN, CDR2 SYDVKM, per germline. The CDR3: CASSLNRDRGRYEQYF. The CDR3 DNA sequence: TGTGCCAGCAGTCTAAACCGGGACAGGGGAAGATACGAGCAGTACTTC.

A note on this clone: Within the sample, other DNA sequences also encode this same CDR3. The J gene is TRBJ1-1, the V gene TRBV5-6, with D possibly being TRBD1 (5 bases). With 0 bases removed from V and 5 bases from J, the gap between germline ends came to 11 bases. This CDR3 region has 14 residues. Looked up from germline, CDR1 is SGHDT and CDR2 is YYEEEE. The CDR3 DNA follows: TGTGCCAGCAGCTTGGGGGGCGCATGGACTGAAGCTTTCTTT. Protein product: CASSLGGAWTEAFF. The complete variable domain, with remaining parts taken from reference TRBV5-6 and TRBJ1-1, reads DAGVTQSPTHLIKTRGQQVTLRCSPKSGHDTVSWYQQALGQGPQFIFQYYEEEERQRGNFPDRFSGHQFPNYSSELNVNALLLGDSALYLCASSLGGAWTEAFFGQGTRLTVV.

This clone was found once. This CDR3 is CASSLSAGLMGTDTQYF. The CDR3 region has the DNA TGTGCCAGCAGCTTATCGGCAGGGCTCATGGGCACAGATACGCAGTATTTT. The J gene is TRBJ2-3, the V gene TRBV7-6; possible D gene TRBD1, 5 bases. Germline values: CDR1 SGHVS, CDR2 FNYEAQ. The ends were cut back, 2 bases at V and 1 base at J, with 16 bases in the middle. The CDR3 runs to 17 residues.

CDR3 sequence reads: CASSLALPGSNYGYTF. The CDR3 DNA reads as TGTGCCAGCAGCTTAGCGTTACCGGGGAGTAACTATGGCTACACCTTC. The J gene is TRBJ1-2, the V gene TRBV7-9; no definite D call. CDR1 SEHNR and CDR2 FQNEAQ come from the germline V gene (reference sequence). The CDR3 runs 16 residues. V gave up 0 bases and J gave up 1 base, with 12 bases separating them.